These 10 T cell receptor beta chains came from one sample sequenced in a study of tumour-infiltrating T cells in Burkitt lymphoma. Assay: immunoSEQ multiplex PCR; the TCRdb copy retains only in-frame clones and omits some. The data contain over 2,000 clones, roughly 16% of them singletons. Sequenced: tumor tissue from a relapse. The receptor set was obtained from a human donor with relapsed Burkitt lymphoma.

This chain connects TRBV18 to TRBJ2-4; a possible D gene is TRBD1 (7 bases). The CDR3 is 13 residues long. V was pared by 6 bases and J by 8 bases, with 14 bases between. Germline CDR1 reads KGHSH; CDR2 reads LQKENI. The chain's CDR3 is CASSLDREDIQYF. The DNA for the CDR3 is TGTGCCAGCTCTCTCGACAGGGAGGACATTCAGTACTTC.

This clone occurred a few times. The chain couples TRBV7-9 to TRBJ2-5, with D possibly called TRBD1 or TRBD2 (5 bases each). Between the trimmed V and J ends, which lost 4 bases and 2 bases, there was a span of 14 bases. The germline gives CDR1 SEHNR, CDR2 FQNEAQ (reference sequence). This CDR3 spans 15 amino acids. The CDR3 DNA reads as TGTGCCAGCAGCTCCCGGGACCCCTGGCAAGAGACCCAGTACTTC. Amino acids: CASSSRDPWQETQYF.

This clone occurred a few times. The CDR3 spells CASSLAIGVTYEQYF. The CDR3, as DNA: TGCGCCAGCAGCTTGGCCATAGGGGTAACCTACGAGCAGTACTTC. The chain couples TRBV5-1 to TRBJ2-7; TRBD1 is a possible D gene (5 bases). The V end was cut by 0 bases, the J end by 2 bases, with 12 bases between. Germline V gene lookup returns CDR1 SGHRS and CDR2 YFSETQ. There are 15 residues in the CDR3.

This chain connects TRBV6-5 to TRBJ2-1, with 8 bases aligning to TRBD2. The CDR3 sequence is 13 residues long. J was trimmed by 8 bases and V by 7 bases; bases with no gene match: 7. Germline CDR1 and CDR2: MNHEY and SVGAGI. CDR3 nucleotide sequence: TGTGCCAGCACCTTAAGCGGGAGAGATGAGCAGTTCTTC. This translates into CASTLSGRDEQFF.

This clone occurred a few times. V usage is TRBV11-3 and J usage is TRBJ2-2, with no clear D. This CDR3 contains 14 residues. Germline V gene sequence: CDR1 SGHNT, CDR2 YENEEA. Trimming shortened V by 0 bases and J by 5 bases, and 7 bases separated the two germline ends. The CDR3 DNA follows: TGTGCCAGCAGCTTAGAAGCGAGTACCGGGGAGCTGTTTTTT. Its protein product is CASSLEASTGELFF.

V gene TRBV10-3 combines with J gene TRBJ2-2; weak D call: TRBD2 (5 bases). Germline V lookup: CDR1 ENHRY, CDR2 SYGVKD. The CDR3 covers 12 residues. Trimming took 10 bases from V and 7 from J, leaving 13 bases between them. The CDR3 reads CATSGVGGELFF. CDR3 DNA sequence: TGTGCCACCTCCGGGGTGGGCGGGGAGCTGTTTTTT.

The table lists this clone with a few counts. This chain joins TRBV7-9 and TRBJ2-1, with 7 bases matching TRBD2. CDR3 length: 16 amino acids. V shed 4 bases, J shed 2 bases, and the junction held 8 bases outside the gene matches. Germline V gene sequence: CDR1 SEHNR, CDR2 FQNEAQ (reference sequence). CDR3 sequence: CASSSGPSGTYNEQFF. The DNA for the CDR3 is TGTGCCAGCAGCTCAGGTCCTAGCGGCACCTACAATGAGCAGTTCTTC.

Only a few counts were recorded for this clone. The chain couples TRBV21-1 to TRBJ2-2. TRBV21-1 is a pseudogene segment. The CDR3 spans 15 residues. CDR3 residues: CASSARLGHTGELFF. DNA for the CDR3: TGTGCCAGCAGCGCCCGTCTGGGACACACCGGGGAGCTGTTTTTT.

The V call is TRBV29-1, the J call TRBJ2-3; 7 bases map to TRBD2. The junction had 6 bases not matched to a gene; V was cut back by 5 bases and J by 1 base. The germline V gene has CDR1 SQVTM and CDR2 ANQGSEA. This CDR3 spans 14 amino acids. In nucleotides, the CDR3 is TGCAGCGTTCGGCGGGAGTTCGGCACAGATACGCAGTATTTT. Amino acids: CSVRREFGTDTQYF.

Here the CDR3 reads CASSLESPGFNEQFF. The CDR3 DNA follows: TGCGCCAGCAGCTTGGAGTCGCCCGGGTTCAATGAGCAGTTCTTC. V gene TRBV5-1 combines with J gene TRBJ2-1; D gene uncertain. Germline CDR1 SGHRS, CDR2 YFSETQ. This CDR3 is 15 amino acids long. The V end was cut by 0 bases, the J end by 6 bases, with 13 bases between.